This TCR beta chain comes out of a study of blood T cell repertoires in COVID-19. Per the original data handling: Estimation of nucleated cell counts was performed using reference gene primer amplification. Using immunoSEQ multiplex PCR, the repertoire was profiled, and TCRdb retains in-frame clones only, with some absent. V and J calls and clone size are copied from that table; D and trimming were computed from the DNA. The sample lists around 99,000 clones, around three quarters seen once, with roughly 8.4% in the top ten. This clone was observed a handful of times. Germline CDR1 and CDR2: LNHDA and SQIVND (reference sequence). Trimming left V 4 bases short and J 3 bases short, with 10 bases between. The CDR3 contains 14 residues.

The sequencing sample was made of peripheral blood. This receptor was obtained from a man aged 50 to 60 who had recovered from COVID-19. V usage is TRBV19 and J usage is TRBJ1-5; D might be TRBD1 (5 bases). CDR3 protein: CASSSLTVNQPQHF. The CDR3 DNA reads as TGTGCCAGTAGTAGTCTGACAGTCAATCAGCCCCAGCATTTT.